Presented here are 27 T cell receptor beta chains from one specimen sequenced in a study of identical twins. One entry per CDR3 protein results from TCRdb running MiXCR on the 5' RACE reads. The sample holds about 100,000 distinct CDR3 sequences, about 6.1% seen once. Sample: memory T cells sorted from blood. The receptors originated from a woman between 50 and 59 years old in good health.

The sample holds a few counts of this clonotype. This rearrangement joins TRBV6-5 to TRBJ1-3, with D unresolved. Germline V gene lookup returns CDR1 MNHEY and CDR2 SVGAGI. The V gene lost 3 bases and the J gene lost 0 bases, with 12 bases spanning the gap. The CDR3 loop spans 16 amino acids. The CDR3 bases are TGTGCCAGCAGTTATATGAGTGGATTCTCTGGAAACACCATATATTTT. Its translation is CASSYMSGFSGNTIYF.

This clonotype was seen ten or more times. The chain is built from TRBV28 and TRBJ2-2; no reliable D call. Germline V gene sequence: CDR1 MDHEN, CDR2 SYDVKM. CDR3 size: 17 residues. V shed 3 bases and J shed 1 base, with 15 bases lying between them. The DNA of the CDR3 is TGTGCCAGCAGTTTCGATCGACTTTCTAAGAACACCGGGGAGCTGTTTTTT. Translated: CASSFDRLSKNTGELFF.

Turning to this clonotype: A much more abundant neighbour one base away suggests this may be a read error. The rearrangement uses TRBV7-3 and TRBJ2-1; TRBD2 matches 9 bases. Germline-derived CDR1 and CDR2 are SGHTA and FQGTGA. The CDR3 loop spans 15 amino acids. This CDR3 reads CASSAGTSSNNDQFF. The CDR3 region has the DNA TGTGCCAGCAGCGCCGGGACTAGCTCTAACAATGACCAGTTCTTC. Filled out from reference TRBV7-3 and TRBJ2-1, the complete variable domain reads GAGVSQTPSNKVTEKGKYVELRCDPISGHTALYWYRQSLGQGPEFLIYFQGTGAADDSGLPNDRFFAVRPEGSVSTLKIQRTERGDSAVYLCASSAGTSSNNDQFFGPGTRLTVL.

This clonotype was seen a single time. This chain joins TRBV20-1 and TRBJ2-1, with TRBD1 matching over 8 bases. The J segment lost 1 base and the V segment lost 6 bases, leaving 5 bases of the junction unmatched. The CDR3 totals 14 residues. CDR1 is DFQATT and CDR2 is SNEGSKA in the germline V gene (reference sequence). The CDR3 nucleotides are TGCAGTGCGCTAGGACAGGGTTCCTACAATGAGCAGTTCTTC. This gives the protein CSALGQGSYNEQFF.

This clonotype appeared many times. J is TRBJ2-1 and V is TRBV20-1, with D possibly TRBD2 on 6 matching bases. The CDR3 length is 15 residues. Germline V gene sequence: CDR1 DFQATT, CDR2 SNEGSKA (reference sequence). V lost 5 bases and J lost 7, with 21 bases in between. CDR3 DNA sequence: TGCAGTGCTCCGAAAGAGGGAGGTTCGAGTAATGAGCAGTTCTTC. This translates into CSAPKEGGSSNEQFF.

This clonotype was counted at least ten times. CDR3 DNA sequence: TGCAGCGGCGGGACAGGGGTAGGAGCTGAAAAACTGTTTTTT. This gives the protein CSGGTGVGAEKLFF. The chain has TRBV29-1 and TRBJ1-4; 10 bases are a match to TRBD1. This CDR3 has 14 residues. Germline V lookup: CDR1 SQVTM, CDR2 ANQGSEA. V shed 7 bases, J shed 7 bases, and the junction held 9 bases outside the gene matches.

This clonotype has a count of ten or more. The J gene is TRBJ1-3, the V gene TRBV12-3 or TRBV12-4, with 7 positions matching TRBD1. This CDR3 is 14 amino acids long. Trimming took 3 bases from V and 11 from J; bases not matched to a gene: 10. CDR3 bases: TGTGCCAGCAGTTTGGGGCAGGGGGTTAAAGCCATATATTTT. Residues: CASSLGQGVKAIYF.

In regard to this clonotype: The junction differs from germline at one of its ends, possibly a read error. The J gene is TRBJ2-1, the V gene TRBV2; 9 bases align to TRBD2. Germline CDR1 SNHLY, CDR2 FYNNEI. The CDR3 length is 11 residues. The CDR3 here is CASRGLARQSF. The CDR3 DNA is TGTGCCAGCAGGGGACTAGCTCGGCAGTCCTTC.

This clonotype was seen repeatedly, ten times or more. V gene TRBV5-1 combines with J gene TRBJ1-6, with D possibly matching TRBD1 (5 bases). Germline V gene data show CDR1 as SGHRS and CDR2 as YFSETQ. The CDR3 is made up of 14 amino acids. V was shortened by 4 bases and J by 6 bases, with 11 bases between the two germline ends. CDR3: CASSMGVTNSPLHF. The CDR3 DNA sequence: TGCGCCAGCAGCATGGGGGTTACTAATTCACCCCTCCACTTT.

This clonotype was seen ten or more times. The gene calls are TRBV7-6 and TRBJ2-7, with a tentative D call TRBD1 (5 bases). Germline V CDR1 and CDR2: SGHVS, FNYEAQ. V was cut by 2 bases and J by 4 bases, with 21 bases left in between. The CDR3 loop spans 17 amino acids. The DNA of the CDR3 is TGTGCCAGCAGCTTATTAGGGAAAGGGCAGGGCAGGTACGAGCAGTACTTC. Encoded protein: CASSLLGKGQGRYEQYF. The full variable domain, with the rest looked up from reference TRBV7-6 and TRBJ2-7, is GAGVSQSPRYKVTKRGQDVALRCDPISGHVSLYWYRQALGQGPEFLTYFNYEAQQDKSGLPNDRFSAERPEGSISTLTIQRTEQRDSAMYRCASSLLGKGQGRYEQYFGPGTRLTVT.

The table lists this clonotype with many counts. The chain uses TRBV25-1 and TRBJ2-4, with unresolved D. Germline CDR1 and CDR2: MGHDK and SYGVNS. Trimming pared 7 bases from V and 8 bases from J, leaving 9 bases between. The CDR3 is made up of 11 amino acids. The CDR3 nucleotides read TGTGCCAGCACTTACGGAGACATTCAGTACTTC. Protein: CASTYGDIQYF.

The V call is TRBV5-4, the J call TRBJ2-3, with D perhaps TRBD2 (6 bases). Germline values: CDR1 SGHNT, CDR2 YYREEE (reference sequence). Trimming stripped 0 bases from V and 2 bases from J, with 13 bases between. CDR3 length equals 16 residues. The CDR3 sequence is CASSLGGPGDTDTQYF. The CDR3 DNA sequence: TGTGCCAGCAGCTTGGGTGGACCGGGAGACACAGATACGCAGTATTTT.

The chain combines TRBV20-1 with TRBJ1-1; 7 bases line up with TRBD1. Trimming took 1 base from V and 8 from J; bases not matched to a gene: 10. The germline CDR1 and CDR2 sequences are DFQATT and SNEGSKA (reference sequence). The CDR3 runs to 14 residues. In nucleotides, the CDR3 is TGCAGTGCTAGAGTTCCTAAGGGGGCTGGAGAAGCTTTCTTT. This sequence encodes CSARVPKGAGEAFF.

This clonotype was observed at least ten times. The chain links TRBV11-2 to TRBJ2-3; 10 bases are shared with TRBD2. This CDR3 spans 18 amino acids. Germline loops: CDR1 SGHAT, CDR2 FQNNGV. Germline trimming cut 1 base from V and 2 bases from J; bases unmatched to any gene: 9. The CDR3 loop is CASSLALPSGRFTDTQYF. For the CDR3, the DNA is TGTGCCAGCAGCTTAGCCCTGCCTAGCGGGAGATTCACAGATACGCAGTATTTT.

This clonotype was observed many times. The chain couples TRBV28 to TRBJ2-7, with TRBD2 as a possible D gene (7 bases). V shed 6 bases and J shed 4 bases, with 22 bases lying between them. Per the germline V gene, CDR1 is MDHEN and CDR2 is SYDVKM. The CDR3 consists of 16 residues. The CDR3 sequence is CASSARGRGTPYEQYF. The CDR3 bases are TGTGCCAGCAGCGCGCGGGGGCGGGGTACCCCTTACGAGCAGTACTTC.

This clonotype was counted only a few times. The V gene is TRBV27, the J gene TRBJ2-7; 11 nucleotides line up with TRBD2. The germline V gene has CDR1 MNHEY and CDR2 SMNVEV (reference sequence). The CDR3 consists of 14 residues. The junction had 3 bases not matched to a gene; V was cut back by 3 bases and J by 5 bases. CDR3: CASSFTSGSNEQYV. The CDR3 DNA follows: TGTGCCAGCAGTTTCACTAGCGGGAGCAACGAGCAGTACGTC.

The chain uses TRBV5-4 and TRBJ2-7, with D unclear. V dropped 4 bases and J dropped 8 bases, with 16 bases sitting between them. This CDR3 has 13 amino acids. The germline V gene has CDR1 SGHNT and CDR2 YYREEE (reference sequence). This CDR3 reads CASSTDLPSKQYF. CDR3 bases: TGTGCCAGCAGCACCGACTTGCCCTCGAAGCAGTACTTC.

V is TRBV20-1 and J is TRBJ2-3, with 8 bases identical to TRBD1. V trimming: 1 base; J trimming: 1 base; junction bases outside the gene matches: 7. CDR1 and CDR2 (germline): DFQATT, SNEGSKA (reference sequence). The CDR3 runs 16 residues. CDR3 sequence (DNA): TGCAGTGCTAGAGTGTCGGCGACAGGGGGCACAGATACGCAGTATTTT. Translation: CSARVSATGGTDTQYF.

J is TRBJ2-1 and V is TRBV10-1, with TRBD2 matching over 15 bases. Per germline, CDR1 WNHNN and CDR2 SYGVQD (reference sequence). With V trimmed by 3 bases and J by 7 bases, 1 base remained unmatched. This CDR3 has 15 residues. The CDR3 DNA reads as TGCGCCAGCAGTGACGGGACTAGCGGGGGGAATGAGCAGTTCTTC. Residues: CASSDGTSGGNEQFF.

There are many counts of this clonotype. The chain is built from TRBV7-9 and TRBJ2-1; 10 bases match TRBD2. Germline assignment: CDR1 SEHNR and CDR2 FQNEAQ (reference sequence). V gave up 5 bases and J gave up 8 bases; unmatched junction bases: 15. This CDR3 contains 17 residues. The CDR3 here is CASSPRPSGRAIDEQFF. As DNA, the CDR3 is TGTGCCAGCAGCCCCCGCCCAAGCGGGAGGGCCATCGATGAGCAGTTCTTC.

With respect to this clonotype: A much larger clone differs by one base, so this may be a read error. Given the absence of the conserved phenylalanine or tryptophan at the CDR3 end, a read error is likely. CDR3 nucleotides: TGCAGTGCTTCGGGACAGGGGGCCATTCAGTACTGC. Residues: CSASGQGAIQYC. This chain uses TRBV20-1 with TRBJ2-4, with TRBD1 matching 12 bases. Germline V gene sequence: CDR1 DFQATT, CDR2 SNEGSKA (reference sequence). J was trimmed by 9 bases and V by 5 bases; bases with no gene match: 2. The CDR3 length is 12 residues.

This clonotype was counted ten times or more. This chain uses TRBV19 with TRBJ2-1; 7 bases line up with TRBD2. The V segment lost 2 bases and the J segment 5 bases; nucleotides outside the gene matches: 6. CDR3 length: 15 amino acids. Germline lookup yields CDR1 LNHDA and CDR2 SQIVND (reference sequence). As DNA, the CDR3 is TGTGCCAGTAGTATACGGGAGGTGGGGAACAATGAGCAGTTCTTC. Amino acids: CASSIREVGNNEQFF. Combining the CDR3 with reference TRBV19 and TRBJ2-1 gives the whole variable domain DGGITQSPKYLFRKEGQNVTLSCEQNLNHDAMYWYRQDPGQGLRLIYYSQIVNDFQKGDIAEGYSVSREKKESFPLTVTSAQKNPTAFYLCASSIREVGNNEQFFGPGTRLTVL.

This rearrangement joins TRBV18 to TRBJ2-7; possibly TRBD2 for D (6 bases). Trimming took 6 bases from V and 0 from J, leaving 9 bases between them. Germline V gene sequence: CDR1 KGHSH, CDR2 LQKENI. The CDR3 is 13 residues long. As DNA, the CDR3 is TGTGCCAGCTCCACCGGGAGCTCCTACGAGCAGTACGTC. Residues: CASSTGSSYEQYV.

This clonotype was detected many times. The chain is built from TRBV14 and TRBJ2-7; D is possibly TRBD1 (6 bases). Per germline, CDR1 SGHDN and CDR2 FVKESK. The V gene lost 0 bases and the J gene lost 4 bases, with 13 bases spanning the gap. The length of the CDR3 is 15 residues. The CDR3 here is CASSQESYRDYEQYF. The CDR3 DNA reads TGTGCCAGCAGCCAAGAATCCTACAGGGATTACGAGCAGTACTTC.

The chain combines TRBV20-1 with TRBJ2-7, with 11 bases lining up with TRBD2. The CDR3 totals 13 residues. Germline CDR1 DFQATT, CDR2 SNEGSKA (reference sequence). The ends lost 6 bases at V and 6 bases at J; junction bases unmatched: 7. CDR3 bases: TGCAGTGCAGTACTAGCGGGAGATCCCGAGCAGTACTTC. Encoded protein: CSAVLAGDPEQYF.

V and J are TRBV12-5 and TRBJ1-2; 8 bases fit TRBD1. Trimming at V came to 9 bases and at J to 8 bases, leaving 8 bases not matched to a gene. Germline V gene sequence: CDR1 LGHNT, CDR2 FRNRAP. The CDR3 runs 12 residues. Here the CDR3 DNA reads TGTGCTAGCGCTGACAGGGGTAACGGCTACACCTTC. Encoded protein: CASADRGNGYTF.

At least ten counts were recorded for this clonotype. The rearrangement uses TRBV5-4 and TRBJ1-6; 11 nucleotides match TRBD1. V lost 3 bases and J lost 9; bases outside the gene matches: 5. The germline V gene encodes CDR1 SGHNT and CDR2 YYREEE (reference sequence). The CDR3 is made up of 15 amino acids. The CDR3 loop is CASSWGGTGGSPLHF. The CDR3 nucleotides are TGTGCCAGCAGCTGGGGAGGGACAGGGGGTTCACCCCTCCACTTT.